Following are 26 T cell receptor beta chains from one sample sequenced in a study of blood T cell repertoires in COVID-19. The repertoire was sequenced with immunoSEQ multiplex PCR; TCRdb's copy has only in-frame clones and lacks some. The sample has 45,000 to 50,000 clones; roughly 84% are singletons. Sequenced material: peripheral blood. The receptor source for this set is a woman aged 55-70 years with acute or convalescent COVID-19.

The chain employs TRBV6-2 or TRBV6-3 and TRBJ2-7; TRBD2 is a possible D gene (6 bases). The germline CDR1 and CDR2 sequences are MNHEY and SVGEGT. V lost 6 bases to trimming and J lost 3 bases, with 18 bases between them. This CDR3 has 15 residues. The CDR3 here is CASSPGGTSNYEQYF. The CDR3 region has the DNA TGTGCCAGCAGCCCTGGCGGGACCTCCAACTACGAGCAGTACTTC.

The chain uses TRBV7-9 and TRBJ2-1, with 9 bases matching TRBD1. The V gene end was trimmed by 0 bases and the J gene end by 8 bases; junction bases not matched to a gene: 8. The CDR3 loop spans 16 amino acids. The germline V gene has CDR1 SEHNR and CDR2 FQNEAQ (reference sequence). The CDR3 loop reads CASSLALGTGFDEQFF. CDR3 bases: TGTGCCAGCAGCTTAGCGCTAGGGACAGGGTTCGATGAGCAGTTCTTC.

This clone is a singleton in its sample. The rearrangement uses TRBV7-9 and TRBJ1-2; D call uncertain. Germline V gene sequence: CDR1 SEHNR, CDR2 FQNEAQ (reference sequence). CDR3 length: 15 residues. Trimming took off 5 bases at V and 4 bases at J, with 17 bases between the two ends. This chain's CDR3 is CASSPTSGSIYGYTF. As DNA, the CDR3 is TGTGCCAGCAGCCCCACAAGCGGGTCTATCTATGGCTACACCTTC.

This sequence joins TRBV5-6 and TRBJ2-7, with 10 bases fitting TRBD1. This CDR3 is 13 amino acids long. Trimming took 4 bases from V and 6 from J; bases not matched to a gene: 4. Germline V CDR1 and CDR2: SGHDT, YYEEEE. The DNA of the CDR3 is TGTGCCAGCAGCAGAGACAGGGGGCGCGAGCAGTACTTC. Protein: CASSRDRGREQYF.

The V gene is TRBV9, the J gene TRBJ1-4, with TRBD1 matching over 10 bases. V was pared by 3 bases and J by 6 bases, with 8 bases of the junction left unmatched. Germline V CDR1 and CDR2: SGDLS, YYNGEE. CDR3 size: 16 residues. The CDR3 region is CASSGDRGHGDEKLFF. DNA for the CDR3: TGTGCCAGCAGCGGAGACAGGGGGCACGGAGATGAAAAACTGTTTTTT.

The CDR3 loop reads CASSTEGAAVYGYTF. In DNA form, the CDR3 reads TGTGCCAGCAGCACGGAAGGGGCTGCTGTCTATGGCTACACCTTC. The chain carries TRBV5-4 and TRBJ1-2; TRBD1 might be the D (5 bases). Per germline, CDR1 SGHNT and CDR2 YYREEE (reference sequence). V lost 4 bases to trimming and J lost 4 bases, with 17 bases between them. CDR3 length equals 15 residues.

The gene calls are TRBV18 and TRBJ2-1; D may be TRBD1 (6 bases). CDR1 and CDR2 (germline): KGHSH, LQKENI. V was trimmed by 3 bases and J by 12 bases, leaving 15 bases between them. The CDR3 runs to 13 residues. CDR3 nucleotides: TGTGCCAGCTCACCTTCCGACCAGGGGTGGCAGTTCTTC. Its translation is CASSPSDQGWQFF.

A single count supports this clone. CDR3 in amino acids: CAWSVQEGQPQHF. The CDR3 DNA follows: TGTGCCTGGAGTGTACAGGAGGGCCAGCCCCAGCATTTT. The genes are TRBV30 and TRBJ1-5, with D maybe TRBD1 (5 bases). In germline, CDR1 is GTSNPN, CDR2 SVGIG (reference sequence). Trimming removed 0 bases from V and 7 bases from J, with 10 bases in between. The CDR3 runs 13 residues.

This chain connects TRBV9 to TRBJ2-3; TRBD2 matches 7 bases. Looked up from germline, CDR1 is SGDLS and CDR2 is YYNGEE. The CDR3 sequence is 15 residues long. V lost 3 bases to trimming and J lost 1 base; unmatched junction nucleotides: 5. CDR3 sequence: CASSAGAGGTDTQYF. In DNA, the CDR3 is TGTGCCAGCAGCGCCGGGGCGGGGGGCACAGATACGCAGTATTTT. The full variable domain, its missing parts supplied by reference TRBV9 and TRBJ2-3, is DSGVTQTPKHLITATGQRVTLRCSPRSGDLSVYWYQQSLDQGLQFLIQYYNGEERAKGNILERFSAQQFPDLHSELNLSSLELGDSALYFCASSAGAGGTDTQYFGPGTRLTVL.

The chain recombines TRBV14 with TRBJ2-5; 7 bases map to TRBD2. The V gene's germline CDR1 is SGHDN and CDR2 FVKESK. This CDR3 is 15 amino acids long. With 5 bases clipped from V and 5 bases from J, the junction kept 11 bases outside the gene matches. CDR3 DNA sequence: TGTGCCAGCAGCAGAAACTGGGGGGGGACGGAGACCCAGTACTTC. As protein: CASSRNWGGTETQYF.

The chain combines TRBV6-5 with TRBJ1-2; tentatively, D is TRBD1 (6 bases). Trimming stripped 7 bases from V and 8 bases from J, with 20 bases between. The CDR3 has 14 amino acids. In germline, CDR1 is MNHEY, CDR2 SVGAGI. The CDR3 region is CASTKTGHPAGYTF. CDR3 sequence (DNA): TGTGCCAGCACTAAAACGGGACATCCGGCCGGCTACACCTTC.

The J gene is TRBJ2-2, the V gene TRBV11-2; weak D call: TRBD2 (6 bases). The CDR3 has 15 amino acids. The V gene's germline CDR1 is SGHAT and CDR2 FQNNGV. V dropped 3 bases and J dropped 0 bases, with 8 bases sitting between them. CDR3 loop: CASSFSGANTGELFF. DNA of the CDR3: TGTGCCAGCAGCTTTTCGGGGGCGAACACCGGGGAGCTGTTTTTT.

The chain combines TRBV7-9 with TRBJ2-1; TRBD2 matches 9 bases. The CDR3 is 16 amino acids. Germline lookup yields CDR1 SEHNR and CDR2 FQNEAQ (reference sequence). After removal of 2 bases from V and 6 bases from J, the junction contained 8 bases not matched to a gene. In DNA form, the CDR3 reads TGTGCCAGCAGCTTATTTGGCGGGGGGGCCGTCAATGAGCAGTTCTTC. This encodes CASSLFGGGAVNEQFF.

This chain uses TRBV5-1 with TRBJ1-1; perhaps TRBD1 as D (6 bases). This CDR3 spans 16 amino acids. Germline V lookup: CDR1 SGHRS, CDR2 YFSETQ. V was trimmed by 2 bases and J by 4 bases, leaving 18 bases between them. The CDR3 coding sequence is TGCGCCAGCAGCTTAGGGGCTGGAACAGGGTTCACTGAAGCTTTCTTT. This sequence encodes CASSLGAGTGFTEAFF.

The chain couples TRBV5-6 to TRBJ2-7; D gene unclear. Germline lookup yields CDR1 SGHDT and CDR2 YYEEEE. Trimming pared 0 bases from V and 4 bases from J, leaving 14 bases between. This CDR3 has 15 residues. The CDR3 DNA follows: TGTGCCAGCAGCTTGGGGCAAACCGTGCTTTACGAGCAGTACTTC. Protein: CASSLGQTVLYEQYF.

This sequence joins TRBV5-1 and TRBJ2-1; 10 bases are a match to TRBD2. CDR1 SGHRS and CDR2 YFSETQ come from the germline V gene. V lost 4 bases and J lost 7; bases outside the gene matches: 11. This CDR3 is 16 amino acids long. This CDR3 reads CASSTLAGGFLNEQFF. The CDR3 bases are TGCGCCAGCAGCACCTTAGCGGGAGGATTTCTAAATGAGCAGTTCTTC.

The chain uses TRBV7-9 and TRBJ2-2, with 10 bases identical to TRBD1. Looked up from germline, CDR1 is SEHNR and CDR2 is FQNEAQ (reference sequence). The CDR3 is 15 residues long. With 6 bases clipped from V and 4 bases from J, the junction kept 5 bases outside the gene matches. CDR3 sequence: CASRPGTGVTGELFF. CDR3 DNA: TGTGCCAGCAGGCCCGGGACAGGGGTCACCGGGGAGCTGTTTTTT.

The V gene is TRBV5-8, the J gene TRBJ2-3; D not resolved. Germline-derived CDR1 and CDR2 are SGHTS and YDEGEE. The CDR3 is made up of 12 amino acids. V gave up 2 bases and J gave up 3 bases, with 4 bases separating them. Here the CDR3 DNA reads TGTGCCAGCAGCTTCCCTACAGATACGCAGTATTTT. Translated: CASSFPTDTQYF.

CDR3 loop: CSAWSGGYTF. Written as DNA, the CDR3 is TGCAGTGCATGGAGTGGAGGCTACACCTTC. The rearrangement uses TRBV20-1 and TRBJ1-2; D is unclear. Trimming pared 6 bases from V and 8 bases from J, leaving 10 bases between. The CDR3 runs 10 residues. Germline loops: CDR1 DFQATT, CDR2 SNEGSKA (reference sequence).

The V and J genes are TRBV5-1 and TRBJ2-5; 7 positions match TRBD2. CDR3 length: 17 amino acids. Germline CDR1 is SGHRS and CDR2 is YFSETQ. J was trimmed by 2 bases and V by 3 bases; bases with no gene match: 13. The CDR3 DNA sequence: TGCGCCAGCAGCTCCCTCTCGCGGGGGACGTTACAAGAGACCCAGTACTTC. This encodes CASSSLSRGTLQETQYF.

The rearrangement links TRBV9 to TRBJ1-6, with 7 nucleotides matching TRBD1. Unmatched junction bases numbered 7, after V lost 1 base and J lost 9 bases. The CDR3 runs to 15 residues. CDR1 and CDR2 (germline): SGDLS, YYNGEE. CDR3 sequence reads: CASSVMQGESSPLHF. Here the CDR3 DNA reads TGTGCCAGCAGCGTAATGCAGGGGGAGAGTTCACCCCTCCACTTT.

This chain uses TRBV4-1 with TRBJ2-7, with a weak D call TRBD1 (6 bases). The CDR3 has 15 residues. V was trimmed by 0 bases and J by 3 bases, leaving 12 bases between them. Per the germline V gene, CDR1 is MGHRA and CDR2 is YSYEKL. CDR3 bases: TGCGCCAGCAGCCAAGACAGGGGAAGTTTCTACGAGCAGTACTTC. It encodes CASSQDRGSFYEQYF.

This rearrangement joins TRBV11-2 to TRBJ2-7; D is uncertain. Trimming shortened V by 5 bases and J by 0 bases, and 5 bases separated the two germline ends. The CDR3 is made up of 12 amino acids. Germline V gives CDR1 SGHAT, CDR2 FQNNGV. As DNA, the CDR3 is TGTGCCAGCAGCACAGACTCCTACGAGCAGTACTTC. It specifies CASSTDSYEQYF.

The chain joins TRBV9 to TRBJ1-1, with 7 bases fitting TRBD1. The V and J ends lost 3 bases and 7 bases, in that order; junction bases with no gene match: 15. This CDR3 has 16 residues. Germline CDR1 reads SGDLS; CDR2 reads YYNGEE. DNA for the CDR3: TGTGCCAGCAGCGATCTATCACAGGGGCTTCGGGGTGAAGCTTTCTTT. Amino acid sequence: CASSDLSQGLRGEAFF.

The chain has TRBV2 and TRBJ2-1, with TRBD2 identical over 11 bases. CDR3 size: 16 residues. CDR1 SNHLY and CDR2 FYNNEI come from the germline V gene. With V trimmed by 2 bases and J by 7 bases, 7 bases remained unmatched. The DNA of the CDR3 is TGTGCCAGCAGTGAAAGGCTAGCGGGGGGAAAGAATGAGCAGTTCTTC. Translation: CASSERLAGGKNEQFF.

The CDR3 loop is CASSDGTAMNTEAFF. The CDR3 DNA reads TGTGCCAGCAGTGACGGGACAGCAATGAACACTGAAGCTTTCTTT. The chain employs TRBV2 and TRBJ1-1; TRBD1 aligns across 7 bases. The V segment lost 3 bases and the J segment 0 bases; nucleotides outside the gene matches: 4. This CDR3 region has 15 residues. Germline V gives CDR1 SNHLY, CDR2 FYNNEI.